Included here is one TCR beta chain sequence, with context. Its antigen is still unknown. No much larger clonotype is one base removed from it; base qualities were not supplied. CDR1 and CDR2 were assigned from the germline V gene (reference sequence) as MNHEY and SMNVEV. Here V drops 5 bases and J drops 3 bases, and the junction holds 13 bases not matched to any gene. There are 16 amino acids in the CDR3, from cysteine to phenylalanine inclusive. The kept DNA is CDR3 alone, 48 bases in frame from the first base. The data stem from a study of CD4 T cells in relation to SARS-CoV-2 and coronaviruses (dated by TCRdb to the early 2020s). Looking at the study overall: In the ViraFEST assay, PBMCs were cultured with antigen for about eleven days, after which TCR beta CDR3s were sequenced to identify antigen-specific clonal expansions. The negative reference condition was either a culture with an HIV-1 Nef peptide pool or a culture with no peptide. The Adaptive Biotechnologies TCR-sequencing kit was used to sequence samples from a few pre-COVID donors and the naive versus memory experiments, while other data came from Illumina-based sequencing. Using patient-derived lymphoblastoid cell lines, the shared crossreactive spike epitopes were mapped to their HLA restriction. A different TCR-beta assay, based on Illumina, was used to sequence expansion assays from other donors in the study. At the level of individual TCR clonotypes, the study measured memory CD4+ T cell crossreactivity between SARS-CoV-2 spike protein and common cold coronavirus spike proteins.

The library was generated by the immunoSEQ multiplex PCR assay. As for how the authors treated the data: Preprocessing removed nonproductive sequences and CDR3s not starting with C, not ending with F or W, or shorter than 7 amino acids. The MANAFEST web app identified antigen-specific clonotypes based on expansion compared with the reference and other culture wells. A clone was considered positive if significant expansion relative to the reference culture was observed in 2 of 3 replicate wells at an FDR below 0.05. To be called positive, a clone also had to show significant expansion compared with every other tandem well and an odds ratio greater than 5. After three terminal residues were trimmed from each end, CDR3 homology was quantified as pairwise Levenshtein distance using the stringdist R package. TCRdb stores this immuneACCESS table with in-frame sequences only. Part of the clones is absent; in the studies checked, under half of the shortfall reflects unresolved V genes, and no reason is known for the rest. V and J calls and clone size come straight from that table; D and trimming were deduced from the DNA. The sample table contains fewer than 25,000 clones; only one count was recorded for over 70% of them. The ten most abundant clones make up around 10% of the sample.

Broader findings and caveats from the paper: Because the crossreactivity analysis focused on spike protein, crossreactivity against other viral proteins was not assessed. Small numbers of patients and of tested TCRs were a limitation of the study. No donor contributed both pre-pandemic and post-infection samples, which limited tracing the source of pre-existing responses. Significantly weaker SARS-CoV-2-driven expansion was shown by crossreactive clones than by monoreactive clones, consistent with antigenic imprinting. Memory CD4+ clonotypes crossrecognizing SARS-CoV-2 and at least one common cold coronavirus spike were found in 55% to 70% of donors.

CD4+ T cells from unexposed donors were collected before the COVID-19 pandemic (2011-2018). After around 11 days of culture, CD4+ T cells were isolated with the EasySep CD4+ T cell isolation kit. Unexposed donor CD4+ T cells were tested for reactivity to SARS-CoV-2 S and N and four common cold coronavirus spike pools, as cell number allowed. Each well held a few million PBMCs cultured in IMDM containing approximately 5% human AB serum and roughly 10 IU/ml IL-2. Half of the culture medium was replaced with fresh IL-2-containing medium on days 3 and 7. In general, triplicate replicate wells were used for every peptide culture condition. Leukapheresis product for the unexposed donors was purchased commercially. Ficoll-Paque PLUS gradient centrifugation was used to isolate PBMCs from leukapheresis product or whole blood. PBMCs were either used fresh in the expansion assay or cryopreserved at -140 degrees C. The QIAamp Micro DNA Kit was used to extract genomic DNA from the CD4+ T cells.

The sequence was collected from a human donor in good health. This receptor chain uses TRBV27 and TRBJ2-7; 7 middle bases align to TRBD2. Sequenced: CD4+ T cells from PBMCs, cultured in vitro. The sequence in DNA is TGTGCCAGCAGTCCCCTGTTGGGTGGGGGGGTCTACGAGCAGTACTTC. Its protein is CASSPLLGGGVYEQYF.